Listed below are T cell receptor beta chains from one sample, sequenced in a study of T cell responses to AZD1222 COVID-19 vaccine. TCRdb's table, derived via immunoSEQ multiplex PCR, lists solely in-frame clones and lacks some. The repertoire holds about 120,000 clones, with approximately 89% as singletons. The sample in question was peripheral blood, obtained on day 0 of AZD1222 vaccination. The receptors come from an adult in good health. Each CDR3 is given with its conserved first and last residue. Fields, in order: V gene, CDR3 length, J gene, CDR3 protein.

TRBV19	13	TRBJ2-5	CASSQSQQETQYF
TRBV9	14	TRBJ2-2	CASQGWINTGELFF
TRBV20-1	17	TRBJ2-1	CSASNAGTSGRVDEQFF
TRBV18	14	TRBJ2-7	CASSLGQGFYEQYF
TRBV18	15	TRBJ2-2	CASSPSSGNTGELFF
TRBV10-2	16	TRBJ1-6	CASSDLDRGDNSPLHF
TRBV3-1/TRBV3-2	14	TRBJ1-3	CASSQVRAGNTIYF
TRBV7-2	17	TRBJ2-7	CASSPGRGGATPYEQYF
TRBV15	15	TRBJ1-5	CATRGGQGWNQPQHF
TRBV3-1/TRBV3-2	15	TRBJ2-7	CASSRQGVLSYEQYF
TRBV5-3	13	TRBJ2-7	CARTIPRVYEQYF
TRBV5-4	13	TRBJ2-4	CASSLVGGNIQYF
TRBV27	18	TRBJ2-6	CASSLGPSGMFGANVLTF
TRBV14	21	TRBJ1-4	CARLNTSGQSYLSRWNEKLFF
TRBV28	15	TRBJ1-5	CASSQLRVVRQPQHF
TRBV30	14	TRBJ2-1	CAWSYGGGNNEQFF
TRBV29-1	11	TRBJ1-3	CSVGWGNTIYF
TRBV3-1/TRBV3-2	15	TRBJ2-1	CASSRDRSSYNEQFF
TRBV7-2	12	TRBJ1-2	CASSLDLYGYTF
TRBV6-5	13	TRBJ2-7	CASSWAGPYEQYF
TRBV14	13	TRBJ1-2	CASSHTWGLGYTF
TRBV28	14	TRBJ2-7	CASSFRGGSYEQYF
TRBV6-5	12	TRBJ1-2	CASSQGHYGYTF
TRBV3-1/TRBV3-2	13	TRBJ2-5	CASRPGLQETQYF
TRBV13	14	TRBJ1-4	CASSSRQGIEKLFF
TRBV18	14	TRBJ1-4	CASSLRTGNEKLFF
TRBV2	13	TRBJ1-6	CASSDWGNSPLHF
TRBV7-8	15	TRBJ2-1	CASSLRREGRNEQFF
TRBV20-1	11	TRBJ1-3	CSASRGDTIYF
TRBV25-1	14	TRBJ2-3	CASSEGTLPDTQYF
TRBV5-1	15	TRBJ1-2	CASSGGQGGNYGYTF
TRBV27	12	TRBJ1-2	CASRYTPYGYTF
TRBV5-1	17	TRBJ1-2	CASSPQGGTASNYGYTF
TRBV7-9	13	TRBJ1-2	CASSLAGKDGYTF
TRBV28	17	TRBJ1-5	CASSSNGGTGGAQPQHF
TRBV28	14	TRBJ1-5	CASSLGRSNQPQHF
TRBV10-3	11	TRBJ2-2	CAISEAGELFF
TRBV6-4	17	TRBJ1-1	CASSRTGPPSMNTEAFF
TRBV5-5	15	TRBJ1-2	CASSLWLQGRYGYTF
TRBV28	16	TRBJ2-7	CASRARGTGSSWEQYF
TRBV4-1	14	TRBJ1-2	CASSLRQGASGYTF
TRBV27	17	TRBJ2-5	CASSRSLRIGARETQYF
TRBV7-9	18	TRBJ2-6	CAGFRGGGLSSGANVLTF
TRBV2	18	TRBJ2-1	CASSVAELSVAEHNEQFF
TRBV6-2/TRBV6-3	14	TRBJ1-1	CASSYGGTGLEAFF
TRBV2	14	TRBJ1-5	CASRQNRGLVPQHF
TRBV28	15	TRBJ1-1	CASIGAGHKNTEAFF
TRBV7-2	14	TRBJ2-7	CASSTQGQGGEQYF
TRBV7-2	16	TRBJ2-1	CASSLAGGSLGNEQFF
TRBV29-1	16	TRBJ1-1	CSVEGAGTGGETEAFF
TRBV10-3	14	TRBJ1-1	CAIRSGTDGTEAFF
TRBV18	16	TRBJ2-2	CASSPPTGGNTGELFF
TRBV27	14	TRBJ2-1	CASSFGLTYNEQFF
TRBV4-1	13	TRBJ1-1	CASSSGGSTEAFF
TRBV4-1	19	TRBJ2-1	CASSQEAGERANRINEQFF
TRBV30	12	TRBJ1-1	CAWSPGTTEAFF
TRBV12-3/TRBV12-4	12	TRBJ2-1	CASSFGGKEQFF
TRBV7-2	15	TRBJ2-5	CASSTGARLQETQYF